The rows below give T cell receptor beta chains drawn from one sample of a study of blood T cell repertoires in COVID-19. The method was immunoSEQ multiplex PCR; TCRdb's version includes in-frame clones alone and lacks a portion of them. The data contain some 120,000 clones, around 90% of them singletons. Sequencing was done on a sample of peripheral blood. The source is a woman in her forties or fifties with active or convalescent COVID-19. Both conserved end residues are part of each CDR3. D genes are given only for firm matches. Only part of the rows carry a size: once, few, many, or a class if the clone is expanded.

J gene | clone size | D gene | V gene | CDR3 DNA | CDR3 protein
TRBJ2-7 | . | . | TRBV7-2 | TGTGCCAGCAGTTCAGACTCCGGGACACGGGCGAGGGAGCAGTACTTC | CASSSDSGTRAREQYF
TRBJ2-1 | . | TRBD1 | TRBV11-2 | TGTGCCAGCAGCGGACGGGACAGGGACCTTGCGGGGGATGAGCAGTTCTTC | CASSGRDRDLAGDEQFF
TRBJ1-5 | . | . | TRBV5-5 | TGTGCCAGCAGCTTGGGCGGAGAAAGCAATCAGCCCCAGCATTTT | CASSLGGESNQPQHF
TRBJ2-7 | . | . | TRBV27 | TGTGCCAGCAGTTTGATGGGAGTTCCCTCCTACGAGCAGTACTTC | CASSLMGVPSYEQYF
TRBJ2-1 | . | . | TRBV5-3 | TGTGCCAGAAGCTTTGAAGCGGACTCCTACAATGAGCAGTTCTTC | CARSFEADSYNEQFF
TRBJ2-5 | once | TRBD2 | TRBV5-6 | TGTGCCAGCAGCACGGAAACTAGCGGGAGTGTTGTATGGGAGACCCAGTACTTC | CASSTETSGSVVWETQYF
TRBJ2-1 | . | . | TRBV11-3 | TGTGCCAGCAGCTTAGGGGGAGATGAGCAGTTCTTC | CASSLGGDEQFF
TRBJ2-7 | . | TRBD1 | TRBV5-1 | TGCGCCAGCAGCTGGGGGACAGGGTTCTACGAGCAGTACTTC | CASSWGTGFYEQYF
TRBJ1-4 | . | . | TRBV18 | TGTGCCAGCTCACCCGGACAGCCATTGCTGTTTTTT | CASSPGQPLLFF
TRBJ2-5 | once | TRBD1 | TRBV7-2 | TGTGCCAGCAGCTGGGGACAGCGAGAGACCCAGTACTTC | CASSWGQRETQYF
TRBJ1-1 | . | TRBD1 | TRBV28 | TGTGCCAGCAGTTTCTCCCCTCAGGGGGACACTGAAGCTTTCTTT | CASSFSPQGDTEAFF
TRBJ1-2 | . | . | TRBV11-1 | TGTGCCAGCAGCTTAGGGGCCGAAGCCGATGGCTACACCTTC | CASSLGAEADGYTF
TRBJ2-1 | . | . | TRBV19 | TGTGCCACCATAAATCAGGGTTCCGAGCAGTTCTTC | CATINQGSEQFF
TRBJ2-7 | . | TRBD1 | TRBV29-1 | TGCAGCGCCGCCGGGACAGGGGGAACCTACGAGCAGTACTTC | CSAAGTGGTYEQYF
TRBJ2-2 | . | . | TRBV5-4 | TGTGCCAGCAGCCCTCTCAACAACGGGGAGCTGTTTTTT | CASSPLNNGELFF
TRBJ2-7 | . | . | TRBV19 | TGTGCCAGTAGTATAAGCCGGGGGACCTCCTACGAGCAGTACTTC | CASSISRGTSYEQYF
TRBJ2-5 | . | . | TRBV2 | TGTGCCAGCAGCTTTTCCGGCCAAGAGACCCAGTACTTC | CASSFSGQETQYF
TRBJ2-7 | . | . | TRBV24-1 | TGTGCCACCAGTGCGTCAGGAATCTACGAGCAGTACTTC | CATSASGIYEQYF
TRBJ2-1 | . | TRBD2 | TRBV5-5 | TGTGCCAGCAGCTGGGATCGCGGGAGCCATGAGCAGTTCTTC | CASSWDRGSHEQFF
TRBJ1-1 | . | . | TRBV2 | TGTGCCAGCACCTCACAACCATCAGGGCTTACTGAAGCTTTCTTT | CASTSQPSGLTEAFF
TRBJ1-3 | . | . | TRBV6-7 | TGTGCCAGCAGTTCTTGGGACTTCGCTGGAAACACCATATATTTT | CASSSWDFAGNTIYF
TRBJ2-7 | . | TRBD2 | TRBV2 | TGTGCCAGCATGCGGCTAGCGGGAGGGGGTGAGCAGTACTTC | CASMRLAGGGEQYF
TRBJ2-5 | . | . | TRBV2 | TGTGCCAGCAGTTTCGGTCCTCAAGAGACCCAGTACTTC | CASSFGPQETQYF
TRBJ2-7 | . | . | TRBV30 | TGTGCCTGGAGTCTCGGACTCTACGAGCAGTACTTC | CAWSLGLYEQYF
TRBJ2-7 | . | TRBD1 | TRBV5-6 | TGTGCCAGCAGCGGAACACCGGGACAGGCCTTCTTC | CASSGTPGQAFF
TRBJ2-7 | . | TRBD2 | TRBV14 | TGTGCCAGCAGCCCCAGGGGACTAGCGGGAGTTTTTGAGCAGTACTTC | CASSPRGLAGVFEQYF
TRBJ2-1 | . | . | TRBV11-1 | TGTGCCAGCAGCTCCACCCTATACAATGAGCAGTTCTTC | CASSSTLYNEQFF
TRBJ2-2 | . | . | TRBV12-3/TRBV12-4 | TGTGCCAGCCCAGATAACACCGGGGAGCTGTTTTTT | CASPDNTGELFF
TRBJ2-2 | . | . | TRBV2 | TGTGCCAGCTTCGAGGCTAGCCGAGGCACCGGGGAGCTGTTTTTT | CASFEASRGTGELFF
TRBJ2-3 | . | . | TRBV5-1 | TGCGCCAGCAGCTTGGGATGGGCAGCCAGCACAGATACGCAGTATTTT | CASSLGWAASTDTQYF
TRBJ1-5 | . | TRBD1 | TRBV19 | TGTGCCACCGCGGACAGGGAACGTCAGCCCCAGCATTTT | CATADRERQPQHF
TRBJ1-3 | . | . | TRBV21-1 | TGTGCCAGCAGCAAAGCTAGGGACACCGAACGTCCTGGAAACACCATATATTTT | CASSKARDTERPGNTIYF
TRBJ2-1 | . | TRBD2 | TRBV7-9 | TGTGCCAGCGTCGAGAGCGGACTAGCGGGACACAATGAGCAGTTCTTC | CASVESGLAGHNEQFF
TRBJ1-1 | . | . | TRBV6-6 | TGTGCCAGCCTCGGAGATGAGGGTGTAACTGAAGCTTTCTTT | CASLGDEGVTEAFF
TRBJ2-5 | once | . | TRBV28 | TGTGCCAGCTCGCAGGGTCATAAGACCCAGTACTTC | CASSQGHKTQYF
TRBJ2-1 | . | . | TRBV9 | TGTGCCAGCAGCGAATACTACAATCCATACAATGAGCAGTTCTTC | CASSEYYNPYNEQFF
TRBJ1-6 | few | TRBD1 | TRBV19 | TGTGCCAGCTGGGACAGCTATAATTCACCCCTCCACTTT | CASWDSYNSPLHF
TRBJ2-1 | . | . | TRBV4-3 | TGCGCCAGCAGCCAAGATCTTGCGCGTTCCGTCTACAATGAGCAGTTCTTC | CASSQDLARSVYNEQFF
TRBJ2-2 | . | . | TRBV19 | TGTGCCAGTAGCCCTACCACACGGGCCGGGGAGCTGTTTTTT | CASSPTTRAGELFF
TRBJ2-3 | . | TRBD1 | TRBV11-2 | TGTGCCAGCAGCTTTGCCGGGACAGGATACACAGATACGCAGTATTTT | CASSFAGTGYTDTQYF
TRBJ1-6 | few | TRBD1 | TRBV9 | TGTGCCAGCAGCTTTGGACAGGGAACCAATTCACCCCTCCACTTT | CASSFGQGTNSPLHF
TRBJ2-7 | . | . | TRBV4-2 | TGTGCCAGCAGCCAAGATAGGAGTCTTCTAACGTTC | CASSQDRSLLTF
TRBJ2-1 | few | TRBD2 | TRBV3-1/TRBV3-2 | TGTGCCAGCAGCCAAAAGACTAGCGGGAGATCCTACAATGAGCAGTTCTTC | CASSQKTSGRSYNEQFF
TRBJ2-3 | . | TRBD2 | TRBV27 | TGTGCCAGCAGTTTAGTCCCGGGACTATCGGAGACTAGCACAGATACGCAGTATTTT | CASSLVPGLSETSTDTQYF
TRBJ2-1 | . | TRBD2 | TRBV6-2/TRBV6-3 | TGTGCCAGCAGTACGGGTAGCGGGGCACACTTCAATGAGCAGTTCTTC | CASSTGSGAHFNEQFF
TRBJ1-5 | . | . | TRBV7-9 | TGTGCCAGCAGCCGACTTGATCCGGGGAGCAATCAGCCCCAGCATTTT | CASSRLDPGSNQPQHF
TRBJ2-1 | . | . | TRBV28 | TGTGCCAGCAGTCAAGCGTCTAGCTCCTACAATGAGCAGTTCTTC | CASSQASSSYNEQFF
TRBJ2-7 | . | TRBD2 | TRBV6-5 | TGTGCCAGCAGTCTAGCGGGAGTCGAGCAGTACTTC | CASSLAGVEQYF
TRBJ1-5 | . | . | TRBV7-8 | TGTGCCAGCAGCCGACAGGACAATCAGCCCCAGCATTTT | CASSRQDNQPQHF
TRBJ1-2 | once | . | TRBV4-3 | TGCGCCAGCAGCCAAGAAGGGACTGCAATCTGGGGCTACACCTTC | CASSQEGTAIWGYTF
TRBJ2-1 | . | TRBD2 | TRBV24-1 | TGTGCCACCAGTGATTCGGGACTAGCGGGAGGTAGCTACAATGAGCAGTTCTTC | CATSDSGLAGGSYNEQFF
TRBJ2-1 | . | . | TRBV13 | TGTGCCAGCTTCCCGGGCGGAGGCAATGAGCAGTTCTTC | CASFPGGGNEQFF
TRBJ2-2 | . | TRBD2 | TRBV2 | TGTGCCAGCAGTTTACTAGCGGGAGGGACCGGGGAGCTGTTTTTT | CASSLLAGGTGELFF
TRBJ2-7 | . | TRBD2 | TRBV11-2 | TGTGCCAGCAGCTTTAGCGGGGCAGGGGAGCAGTACTTC | CASSFSGAGEQYF
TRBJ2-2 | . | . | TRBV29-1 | TGCAGCGCCCTTAGGGGGGGCGTTGGCACCGGGGAGCTGTTTTTT | CSALRGGVGTGELFF
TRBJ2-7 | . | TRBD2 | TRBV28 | TGTGCCGGCGGGGGAGGCGGAACCTACGAGCAGTACTTC | CAGGGGGTYEQYF
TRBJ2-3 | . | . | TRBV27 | TGTGCCAGCAGTTTATTTTTCGGGGGCACAGATACGCAGTATTTT | CASSLFFGGTDTQYF